Each of the 21 T cell receptor beta chains below was sequenced from the same sample in a study of T-cell memory formation after mild COVID-19. MiXCR was run by TCRdb on the 5' RACE reads, yielding one entry per CDR3 protein. There are about 150,000 distinct CDR3 sequences in the sample; around 5.8% occur only once, and around 2% lies in the top ten. Input material: PBMCs or a T cell subset sorted from them (not recorded which). Receptors were obtained from an adult woman who had mild COVID-19 (a few samples of this study predate the infection). Cell type and time point are not known.

V usage is TRBV2 and J usage is TRBJ1-5; maybe TRBD1 (6 bases). V gave up 4 bases and J gave up 2 bases, with 12 bases separating them. Germline-derived CDR1 and CDR2 are SNHLY and FYNNEI. This CDR3 is 15 amino acids long. CDR3 protein: CASSVQGLGNQPQHF. The CDR3 nucleotides are TGTGCCAGCAGTGTACAGGGACTGGGCAATCAGCCCCAGCATTTT.

This clonotype was counted ten times or more. The rearrangement uses TRBV7-9 and TRBJ2-1, with D unclear. Germline V lookup: CDR1 SEHNR, CDR2 FQNEAQ (reference sequence). CDR3 length: 13 amino acids. Trimming left V 1 base short and J 5 bases short, with 6 bases between. The CDR3 DNA follows: TGTGCCAGCAGCTTAGTAGGTAACAATGAGCAGTTCTTC. Its translation is CASSLVGNNEQFF.

This clonotype showed up many times. The chain joins TRBV20-1 to TRBJ2-5, with D perhaps matching TRBD2 (6 bases). Trimming took 3 bases from V and 3 from J, leaving 14 bases between them. Germline values: CDR1 DFQATT, CDR2 SNEGSKA (reference sequence). The CDR3 extends over 14 amino acids. CDR3 region: CSASRDLSKETQYF. CDR3 DNA: TGCAGTGCTAGTCGGGACTTGTCCAAAGAGACCCAGTACTTC.

CDR3 region: CASSQRSGQGAYEQFF. CDR3 sequence (DNA): TGTGCCAGCAGCCAGCGGTCCGGACAGGGGGCCTATGAGCAGTTCTTC. The chain combines TRBV7-8 with TRBJ2-1, with TRBD1 matching over 11 bases. Germline assignment: CDR1 SGHVS and CDR2 FQNEAQ. CDR3 length: 16 amino acids. V shed 5 bases, J shed 8 bases, and the junction held 11 bases outside the gene matches.

This chain connects TRBV7-9 to TRBJ1-1; D is uncertain. Trimming took 7 bases from V and 0 from J, leaving 12 bases between them. The germline V gene has CDR1 SEHNR and CDR2 FQNEAQ (reference sequence). This CDR3 contains 14 residues. This chain's CDR3 is CASTLGGLNTEAFF. The CDR3 region has the DNA TGTGCCAGCACCTTGGGAGGGTTGAACACTGAAGCTTTCTTT.

The chain carries TRBV3-1 and TRBJ1-1; D not resolved. V lost 4 bases and J 1 base, leaving 10 bases between the germline ends. The CDR3 runs 14 residues. Germline CDR1 LGHDT, CDR2 YNNKEL (reference sequence). The CDR3 loop is CASSRLSGNTEAFF. In nucleotides, the CDR3 is TGTGCCAGCAGCCGCCTAAGCGGGAACACTGAAGCTTTCTTT.

This clonotype came up many times. The chain links TRBV6-5 to TRBJ1-2; 7 nucleotides align to TRBD1. The CDR3 consists of 13 residues. With V trimmed by 10 bases and J by 4 bases, 9 bases remained unmatched. CDR1 is MNHEY and CDR2 is SVGAGI in the germline V gene. The CDR3 coding sequence is TGTGCCACCAGGGGGGGGGCCACCTATGGCTACACCTTC. It translates to CATRGGATYGYTF.

This clonotype was counted only a few times. This chain connects TRBV5-1 to TRBJ1-1, with a possible D match to TRBD1 (5 bases). CDR1 and CDR2 from the germline V gene are SGHRS and YFSETQ. The CDR3 has 20 amino acids. V lost 3 bases to trimming and J lost 2 bases, with 29 bases between them. CDR3 sequence: CASSSHFSWKVLWGNTEAFF. The CDR3 bases are TGCGCCAGCAGCTCTCATTTCTCGTGGAAGGTTCTCTGGGGCAACACTGAAGCTTTCTTT.

This clonotype was detected many times. The chain carries TRBV7-2 and TRBJ2-3; possibly TRBD1 for D (6 bases). CDR3 length equals 17 residues. Germline V gene sequence: CDR1 SGHTA, CDR2 FQGNSA. Trimming pared 4 bases from V and 0 bases from J, leaving 17 bases between. In DNA, the CDR3 is TGTGCCAGCAGCTCGACCGGACAGTTTGCGAGCACAGATACGCAGTATTTT. Amino acid sequence: CASSSTGQFASTDTQYF. The full variable domain, in which reference TRBV7-2 and TRBJ2-3 provide the parts outside the CDR3, is GAGVSQSPSNKVTEKGKDVELRCDPISGHTALYWYRQSLGQGLEFLIYFQGNSAPDKSGLPSDRFSAERTGGSVSTLTIQRTQQEDSAVYLCASSSTGQFASTDTQYFGPGTRLTVL.

The rearrangement joins TRBV12-3 or TRBV12-4 to TRBJ1-6; D is possibly TRBD1 (6 bases). The CDR3 has 14 residues. Trimming removed 5 bases at V and 4 bases at J, with 9 bases between. The CDR3 DNA reads as TGTGCCAGCAGTGAGGACAGATATAATTCACCCCTCCACTTT. Translating gives CASSEDRYNSPLHF.

This clonotype was observed at least ten times. The chain has TRBV6-6 and TRBJ1-5; unclear D gene. The length of the CDR3 is 16 residues. Trimming left V 2 bases short and J 1 base short, with 12 bases between. The germline V gene encodes CDR1 MNHNY and CDR2 SVGAGI (reference sequence). CDR3 DNA sequence: TGTGCCAGCAGTTACGTTCGGGGAAGGAGCAATCAGCCCCAGCATTTT. The encoded protein is CASSYVRGRSNQPQHF.

This chain links TRBV12-3 or TRBV12-4 with TRBJ2-3; 8 bases map to TRBD2. J lost 3 bases, V lost 1 base, and 3 bases had no gene match. The CDR3 covers 15 residues. CDR3 sequence reads: CASSLVSGNTDTQYF. The CDR3 DNA reads as TGTGCCAGCAGTTTAGTTAGCGGGAATACAGATACGCAGTATTTT.

The gene calls are TRBV5-1 and TRBJ2-5; 8 bases line up with TRBD1. CDR3 length equals 15 residues. From germline, CDR1 is SGHRS and CDR2 YFSETQ. Germline trimming cut 1 base from V and 3 bases from J; bases unmatched to any gene: 5. CDR3 loop: CASSLSGGAEETQYF. The CDR3 DNA is TGCGCCAGCAGCTTGTCAGGGGGCGCGGAAGAGACCCAGTACTTC.

This chain links TRBV9 with TRBJ2-1; a weak D match, TRBD2 (6 bases). CDR3 length: 16 residues. Germline V gives CDR1 SGDLS, CDR2 YYNGEE. Trimming stripped 3 bases from V and 4 bases from J, with 17 bases between. CDR3: CASSGSGGRPYNEQFF. Here the CDR3 DNA reads TGTGCCAGCAGCGGTAGCGGTGGCCGACCTTACAATGAGCAGTTCTTC.

This clonotype has a handful of counts. This sequence joins TRBV29-1 and TRBJ1-1; 8 positions match TRBD1. This CDR3 is 12 amino acids long. V lost 5 bases, J lost 10 bases, and 9 bases stayed unmatched. Germline loops: CDR1 SQVTM, CDR2 ANQGSEA. This chain's CDR3 is CSVRAGGSGAFF. As DNA, the CDR3 is TGCAGCGTTCGGGCAGGGGGCTCCGGAGCTTTCTTT.

This clonotype was detected ten times or more. The chain employs TRBV6-5 and TRBJ1-2; tentatively, D is TRBD1 (5 bases). The CDR3 runs to 15 residues. Looked up from germline, CDR1 is MNHEY and CDR2 is SVGAGI. The germline V and J ends were trimmed by 8 bases and 7 bases, with 23 bases remaining between them. The CDR3: CASSSLTGLTGGYTF. For the CDR3, the DNA is TGTGCCAGCTCGAGCCTGACGGGGCTGACGGGTGGCTACACCTTC.

This clonotype appeared a few times. The rearrangement uses TRBV12-3 or TRBV12-4 and TRBJ2-3, with 7 nucleotides matching TRBD2. V dropped 6 bases and J dropped 5; count of bases not matched to a gene: 2. The CDR3 runs to 12 residues. The CDR3 bases are TGTGCCAGCAGACTAGCGCAAGATACGCAGTATTTT. This encodes CASRLAQDTQYF.

This clonotype has a handful of counts. The chain employs TRBV10-3 and TRBJ2-2; TRBD1 aligns across 10 bases. Germline assignment: CDR1 ENHRY and CDR2 SYGVKD. V lost 4 bases and J lost 7; bases outside the gene matches: 6. The CDR3 has 15 amino acids. This CDR3 reads CAISVDRGHVGELFF. Here the CDR3 DNA reads TGTGCCATCAGTGTAGACAGGGGGCATGTCGGGGAGCTGTTTTTT.

This clonotype turned up a few times. The chain carries TRBV4-2 and TRBJ1-2; a weak D match, TRBD1 (5 bases). Trimming took 3 bases from V and 6 from J, leaving 14 bases between them. CDR3 size: 14 residues. CDR1 is LGHNA, CDR2 YNFKEQ, per germline. CDR3 sequence (DNA): TGTGCCAGCAGCCAGGGGGTGCTACGGGATGGCTACACCTTC. Protein product: CASSQGVLRDGYTF.

The table lists this clonotype with a few counts. CDR3 coding DNA: TGTGCCAGCACGGGACCCTCCAAAGGTGGAGATACGCAGTATTTT. Its translation: CASTGPSKGGDTQYF. The J gene is TRBJ2-3, the V gene TRBV2, with D possibly being TRBD1 or TRBD2 (5 bases each). V lost 7 bases, J lost 5 bases, and 19 bases lay in between. Germline CDR1 reads SNHLY; CDR2 reads FYNNEI. The CDR3 length is 15 residues.

This chain connects TRBV9 to TRBJ1-6, with D unresolved. The CDR3 spans 15 residues. Per the germline V gene, CDR1 is SGDLS and CDR2 is YYNGEE. Between the trimmed V and J ends, which lost 4 bases and 7 bases, there was a span of 15 bases. The DNA for the CDR3 is TGTGCCAGCAGCCCCAGAGTGGAAGCGAATTCACCCCTCCACTTT. Its translation: CASSPRVEANSPLHF.